The rows below give T cell receptor beta chains drawn from one sample of a study of T cells after yellow fever vaccination. TCRdb analysed the 5' RACE reads with MiXCR anew, one entry per CDR3 protein. The repertoire holds 350,000 to 450,000 distinct CDR3 sequences, with 6.2% as singletons. The sample was PBMCs, taken 5 days after the yellow fever booster vaccination. Receptor source: a man aged 25 to 40 who received the YFV17D yellow fever vaccine. The conserved cysteine and the conserved F or W are not part of the CDR3 here.

V: TRBV9; J: TRBJ2-2; CDR3: ASSVDPGPNTGELF
V: TRBV5-1; J: TRBJ1-4; CDR3: ASSTGQIATNEKLF
V: TRBV5-1; J: TRBJ2-7; CDR3: ASSSGNYYEQY
V: TRBV4-3; J: TRBJ1-4; CDR3: ASSQQGRKLF
V: TRBV11-2; J: TRBJ2-1; CDR3: ASSLTGVSYNEQF
V: TRBV5-1; J: TRBJ2-5; CDR3: ASSLVAVAGIETQY
V: TRBV6-2/TRBV6-3; J: TRBJ2-1; CDR3: ASALTNNQRWRSSYNEQF
V: TRBV29-1; J: TRBJ2-3; CDR3: SAPSGLRTDTQY
V: TRBV5-6; J: TRBJ2-1; CDR3: ASSLAGTEYNEQF
V: TRBV5-1; J: TRBJ2-2; CDR3: ASRKGQTALVSGELF
V: TRBV6-2/TRBV6-3; J: TRBJ2-1; CDR3: ASSYSPGSGSYNEQF
V: TRBV7-6; J: TRBJ2-5; CDR3: ASSRNGGETQY
V: TRBV20-1; J: TRBJ2-1; CDR3: SASLVAQF
V: TRBV7-9; J: TRBJ2-7; CDR3: ASSPPPRLGYEQY
V: TRBV7-2; J: TRBJ2-3; CDR3: ASRTTRGGSFAQY
V: TRBV20-1; J: TRBJ2-3; CDR3: SAPLAGLTDTQY
V: TRBV5-1; J: TRBJ2-2; CDR3: ASRHDGNTGELF